The 27 T cell receptor beta chains below were found in one sample sequenced in a study of cytomegalovirus exposure and HLA in healthy donors. Some clones are missing from TCRdb's copy, which holds only in-frame ones; the method was immunoSEQ multiplex PCR. The data hold about 280,000 clones, with 80% to 90% observed a single time. Sequencing input: PBMCs. The source is a woman aged 18-29 years in good health and CMV-seronegative.

This rearrangement joins TRBV11-3 to TRBJ2-5; D call uncertain. Trimming removed 5 bases from V and 8 bases from J, with 6 bases in between. Germline V gene sequence: CDR1 SGHNT, CDR2 YENEEA. The CDR3 is 10 amino acids. This CDR3 is CASSSSTQYF. In nucleotides, the CDR3 is TGTGCCAGCAGCAGTAGTACCCAGTACTTC.

This clone was seen a handful of times. This chain links TRBV7-9 with TRBJ1-1; D is perhaps TRBD1 (6 bases). Germline lookup yields CDR1 SEHNR and CDR2 FQNEAQ (reference sequence). The CDR3 totals 13 residues. With 8 bases removed from V and 1 base from J, the gap between germline ends came to 11 bases. The CDR3 coding sequence is TGTGCCAGCTCTACAGGGAAGAACACTGAAGCTTTCTTT. Its protein is CASSTGKNTEAFF.

The chain carries TRBV23-1 and TRBJ1-2, with D maybe TRBD1 (6 bases). TRBV23-1 is an ORF, with its function uncertain. The CDR3 runs 14 residues. Trimming took off 7 bases at V and 1 base at J, with 13 bases between the two ends. This CDR3 is CASIRGHHNYGYTF. The CDR3 nucleotides read TGCGCCAGCATCCGGGGACACCATAACTATGGCTACACCTTC.

The table lists this clone with a count of one. The chain uses TRBV5-1 and TRBJ1-1, with 7 bases fitting TRBD1. V shed 1 base, J shed 1 base, and the junction held 4 bases outside the gene matches. The CDR3 length is 15 residues. Germline lookup yields CDR1 SGHRS and CDR2 YFSETQ. Here the CDR3 DNA reads TGCGCCAGCAGCTTGCCCCGGGACAGGAACACTGAAGCTTTCTTT. This gives the protein CASSLPRDRNTEAFF.

The rearrangement joins TRBV9 to TRBJ2-1; 11 nucleotides align to TRBD1. J gave up 6 bases and V 2 bases, and 10 bases lay outside the gene matches. The CDR3 is 17 amino acids. In germline, CDR1 is SGDLS, CDR2 YYNGEE. The CDR3 region has the DNA TGTGCCAGCAGCGTGCGAACCGGGACAGGGGGAGTCAATGAGCAGTTCTTC. It specifies CASSVRTGTGGVNEQFF. The full variable domain, with the rest looked up from reference TRBV9 and TRBJ2-1, is DSGVTQTPKHLITATGQRVTLRCSPRSGDLSVYWYQQSLDQGLQFLIQYYNGEERAKGNILERFSAQQFPDLHSELNLSSLELGDSALYFCASSVRTGTGGVNEQFFGPGTRLTVL.

The chain combines TRBV30 with TRBJ2-1; the D gene is possibly TRBD2 (6 bases). With 1 base removed from V and 8 bases from J, the gap between germline ends came to 9 bases. This CDR3 is built from 12 residues. Germline loops: CDR1 GTSNPN, CDR2 SVGIG (reference sequence). CDR3 amino acids: CAWSAGGHEQFF. The CDR3 DNA reads TGTGCCTGGAGTGCCGGAGGGCATGAGCAGTTCTTC.

Comment on this clone: The sample has other DNA sequences that encode this CDR3 too. The chain has TRBV27 and TRBJ2-5, with 7 bases that match TRBD2. Germline CDR1 is MNHEY and CDR2 is SMNVEV (reference sequence). V dropped 2 bases and J dropped 5; count of bases not matched to a gene: 2. CDR3 length: 13 residues. As DNA, the CDR3 is TGTGCCAGCAGTTTACTGGGAGGGGAGACCCAGTACTTC. Amino acids: CASSLLGGETQYF.

The chain links TRBV19 to TRBJ1-6, with 11 bases that match TRBD1. The junction had 4 bases not matched to a gene; V was cut back by 5 bases and J by 4 bases. The germline gives CDR1 LNHDA, CDR2 SQIVND (reference sequence). This CDR3 spans 16 amino acids. DNA for the CDR3: TGTGCCAGTAGTCCCGGGACAGGGGGATATAATTCACCCCTCCACTTT. Its protein product is CASSPGTGGYNSPLHF.

The V and J genes are TRBV28 and TRBJ1-1; D may be TRBD1 (5 bases). V gave up 5 bases and J gave up 3 bases, with 16 bases separating them. Per germline, CDR1 MDHEN and CDR2 SYDVKM. CDR3 length equals 15 residues. In nucleotides, the CDR3 is TGTGCCAGCAGTCCCTCGGGGGGATGGGACACTGAAGCTTTCTTT. This gives the protein CASSPSGGWDTEAFF.

This chain uses TRBV28 with TRBJ1-1; TRBD1 is a possible D gene (5 bases). CDR3 size: 14 residues. Germline V gene sequence: CDR1 MDHEN, CDR2 SYDVKM. V was pared by 5 bases and J by 1 base, with 11 bases between. The CDR3 region is CASSPRVGNTEAFF. The CDR3 DNA reads as TGTGCCAGCAGTCCCAGGGTAGGGAACACTGAAGCTTTCTTT.

The chain joins TRBV7-9 to TRBJ1-1; D uncertain. V lost 1 base, J lost 4 bases, and 19 bases lay in between. Germline CDR1 and CDR2: SEHNR and FQNEAQ (reference sequence). The length of the CDR3 is 17 residues. The CDR3 coding sequence is TGTGCCAGCAGCTTAGTGGAGGTATGGAGGGTTTGCACTGAAGCTTTCTTT. Residues: CASSLVEVWRVCTEAFF.

V is TRBV7-9 and J is TRBJ1-1; D possibly corresponds to TRBD1 (5 bases). In germline, CDR1 is SEHNR, CDR2 FQNEAQ (reference sequence). This CDR3 is built from 14 residues. V was trimmed by 5 bases and J by 8 bases, leaving 18 bases between them. In DNA form, the CDR3 reads TGTGCCAGCAGCCCAAAGAGCGACAGCTCCGAAGCTTTCTTT. This gives the protein CASSPKSDSSEAFF.

This chain links TRBV2 with TRBJ2-2, with 8 bases matching TRBD1. This CDR3 has 17 residues. Trimming removed 2 bases from V and 0 bases from J; junction bases left unmatched: 5. Germline V CDR1 and CDR2: SNHLY, FYNNEI. The CDR3 bases are TGTGCCAGCAGTGAATCCTACAGGGGGGCGAACACCGGGGAGCTGTTTTTT. Its translation: CASSESYRGANTGELFF. The full variable domain, completed using reference TRBV2 and TRBJ2-2, is EPEVTQTPSHQVTQMGQEVILRCVPISNHLYFYWYRQILGQKVEFLVSFYNNEISEKSEIFDDQFSVERPDGSNFTLKIRSTKLEDSAMYFCASSESYRGANTGELFFGEGSRLTVL.

The V call is TRBV27, the J call TRBJ1-5; 10 nucleotides align to TRBD1. In germline, CDR1 is MNHEY, CDR2 SMNVEV (reference sequence). After removal of 1 base from V and 2 bases from J, the junction contained 2 bases not matched to a gene. The length of the CDR3 is 16 residues. The CDR3 region is CASSLFGTGGNQPQHF. In nucleotides, the CDR3 is TGTGCCAGCAGTTTATTCGGGACAGGGGGCAATCAGCCCCAGCATTTT.

The rearrangement uses TRBV27 and TRBJ2-1; 10 bases fit TRBD2. Unmatched junction bases numbered 11, after V lost 3 bases and J lost 9 bases. CDR3 length: 16 residues. From germline, CDR1 is MNHEY and CDR2 SMNVEV (reference sequence). CDR3 nucleotide sequence: TGTGCCAGCAGTTTGTGGACTAGCGGAAGTTTGGGTGAGCAGTTCTTC. Translation: CASSLWTSGSLGEQFF.

V is TRBV11-3 and J is TRBJ2-7, with D hard to call. This CDR3 comprises 14 residues. The V gene's germline CDR1 is SGHNT and CDR2 YENEEA. V lost 1 base, J lost 0 bases, and 7 bases lay in between. The CDR3 is CASSLAGNSYEQYF. Here the CDR3 DNA reads TGTGCCAGCAGCTTAGCAGGAAACTCCTACGAGCAGTACTTC.

Comment on this clone: A read error may account for a junction end that differs from germline. V and J are TRBV7-7 and TRBJ1-2; 7 bases fit TRBD1. The CDR3 length is 15 residues. In germline, CDR1 is SSHAT, CDR2 FNYEAQ (reference sequence). The CDR3 coding sequence is TGTGCTAGCAGCGCAGAGACCACAGGGGTTTCTGGCTACACCTTC. Encoded protein: CASSAETTGVSGYTF.

J is TRBJ2-7 and V is TRBV6-5; D possibly corresponds to TRBD2 (5 bases). The CDR3 totals 15 residues. The germline V gene encodes CDR1 MNHEY and CDR2 SVGAGI. Trimming removed 6 bases at V and 0 bases at J, with 15 bases between. This CDR3 reads CASRPGGGRSYEQYF. In nucleotides, the CDR3 is TGTGCCAGCAGGCCTGGTGGCGGGCGCTCCTACGAGCAGTACTTC.

V is TRBV28 and J is TRBJ1-2; 9 nucleotides match TRBD1. The ends lost 3 bases at V and 8 bases at J; junction bases unmatched: 7. This CDR3 region has 14 residues. Germline CDR1 MDHEN, CDR2 SYDVKM. The CDR3: CASSLEQGANGYTF. CDR3 nucleotides: TGTGCCAGCAGTTTGGAACAGGGGGCTAACGGCTACACCTTC.

This clone was found a few times. This sequence joins TRBV13 and TRBJ2-7, with 9 bases aligning to TRBD1. The CDR3 runs to 14 residues. The J segment lost 2 bases and the V segment lost 5 bases, leaving 4 bases of the junction unmatched. The V gene's germline CDR1 is PRHDT and CDR2 FYEKMQ (reference sequence). CDR3 DNA sequence: TGTGCCAGCAGCCCGGGACAGGGCCCCTACGAGCAGTACTTC. It specifies CASSPGQGPYEQYF.

This clone showed up just a few times. This sequence joins TRBV4-3 and TRBJ2-7, with 8 bases fitting TRBD1. The CDR3 covers 15 residues. Per germline, CDR1 LGHNA and CDR2 YSLEER. Trimming removed 3 bases from V and 3 bases from J; junction bases left unmatched: 7. The DNA for the CDR3 is TGCGCCAGCAGCCACGAAGGACAGGGTGGCTACGAGCAGTACTTC. Amino acid sequence: CASSHEGQGGYEQYF.

The J gene is TRBJ1-2, the V gene TRBV11-2, with 8 bases identical to TRBD1. This CDR3 region has 15 residues. Germline CDR1 is SGHAT and CDR2 is FQNNGV. V was clipped by 7 bases and J by 8 bases; unmatched bases: 15. DNA of the CDR3: TGTGCCAGCACGAAACCCGGGACAGGCTGGCTGGGCTACACCTTC. It specifies CASTKPGTGWLGYTF.

Only one count was recorded for this clone. V usage is TRBV21-1 and J usage is TRBJ2-1; the table's D gene call, TRBD2, was not cross checked with the DNA. TRBV21-1 is a pseudogene segment. The CDR3 is 13 residues long. The CDR3 DNA follows: TGTGCCAGCAGGGACTCGGAAAGCAATGAGCAGTTCTTC. Amino acids: CASRDSESNEQFF.

This clone was recorded only once. The rearrangement uses TRBV6-4 and TRBJ2-1; D possibly corresponds to TRBD1 (5 bases). This CDR3 region has 15 residues. V dropped 0 bases and J dropped 5 bases, with 11 bases sitting between them. Looked up from germline, CDR1 is MRHNA and CDR2 is SNTAGT. The chain's CDR3 is CASSDSSRENNEQFF. As DNA, the CDR3 is TGTGCCAGCAGTGACTCGAGCAGGGAAAACAATGAGCAGTTCTTC.

The rearrangement uses TRBV5-6 and TRBJ1-1; 9 bases agree with TRBD1. J was trimmed by 5 bases and V by 0 bases; bases with no gene match: 5. The germline gives CDR1 SGHDT, CDR2 YYEEEE. The CDR3 is made up of 15 amino acids. CDR3 in amino acids: CASSLVGQGKTEAFF. CDR3 in DNA: TGTGCCAGCAGCTTGGTCGGACAGGGGAAGACTGAAGCTTTCTTT.

This sequence joins TRBV6-5 and TRBJ2-7, with 13 nucleotides matching TRBD2. CDR3 length equals 15 residues. V lost 6 bases to trimming and J lost 5 bases; unmatched junction nucleotides: 7. Germline V gene lookup returns CDR1 MNHEY and CDR2 SVGAGI. CDR3 nucleotide sequence: TGTGCCAGCAGGCCACGGACTAGCGGGAGACACGAGCAGTACTTC. This encodes CASRPRTSGRHEQYF.

The rearrangement joins TRBV13 to TRBJ2-6, with no clear D. The CDR3 has 15 amino acids. The ends were cut back, 3 bases at V and 0 bases at J, with 6 bases in the middle. Germline CDR1 and CDR2: PRHDT and FYEKMQ (reference sequence). The CDR3: CASSFRSSGANVLTF. DNA of the CDR3: TGTGCCAGCAGCTTCAGAAGCTCTGGGGCCAACGTCCTGACTTTC.